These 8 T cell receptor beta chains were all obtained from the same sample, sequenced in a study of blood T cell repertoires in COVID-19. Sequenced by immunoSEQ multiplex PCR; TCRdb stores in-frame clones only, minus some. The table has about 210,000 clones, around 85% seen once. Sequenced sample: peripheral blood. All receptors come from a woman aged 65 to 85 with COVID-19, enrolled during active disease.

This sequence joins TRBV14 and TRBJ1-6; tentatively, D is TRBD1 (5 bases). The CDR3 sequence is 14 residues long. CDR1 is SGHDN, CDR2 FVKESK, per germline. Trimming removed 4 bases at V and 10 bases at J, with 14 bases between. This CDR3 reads CASSPGGGGSPLHF. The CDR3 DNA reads TGTGCCAGCAGCCCCGGTGGGGGGGGATCACCCCTCCACTTT.

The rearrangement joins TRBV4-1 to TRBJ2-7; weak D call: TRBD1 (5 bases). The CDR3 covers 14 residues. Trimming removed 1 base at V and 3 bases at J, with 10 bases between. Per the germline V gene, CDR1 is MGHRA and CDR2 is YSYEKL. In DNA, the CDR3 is TGCGCCAGCAGCCAAGTTCAGGGTATCTACGAGCAGTACTTC. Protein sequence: CASSQVQGIYEQYF.

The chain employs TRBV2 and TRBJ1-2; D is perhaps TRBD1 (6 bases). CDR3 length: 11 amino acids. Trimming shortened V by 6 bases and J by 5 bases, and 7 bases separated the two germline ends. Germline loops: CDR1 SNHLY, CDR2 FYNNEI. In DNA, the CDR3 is TGTGCCAGCAGCACAGGGTATGGCTACACCTTC. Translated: CASSTGYGYTF.

The CDR3 reads CASSVQGSYYTEAFF. DNA of the CDR3: TGTGCCAGCAGCGTACAGGGGTCTTACTACACTGAAGCTTTCTTT. The chain joins TRBV7-9 to TRBJ1-1; 7 bases agree with TRBD1. The CDR3 is 15 residues long. Germline CDR1 and CDR2: SEHNR and FQNEAQ (reference sequence). J was trimmed by 3 bases and V by 5 bases; bases with no gene match: 9.

CDR3 sequence reads: CASSLRTATNEKLFF. Written as DNA, the CDR3 is TGTGCCAGTAGTCTAAGGACAGCAACTAATGAAAAACTGTTTTTT. The genes are TRBV19 and TRBJ1-4; TRBD1 might be the D (6 bases). The CDR3 runs 15 residues. Germline CDR1 LNHDA, CDR2 SQIVND (reference sequence). V was trimmed by 5 bases and J by 0 bases, leaving 10 bases between them. The entire variable domain, with the rest obtained from reference TRBV19 and TRBJ1-4, is as follows: DGGITQSPKYLFRKEGQNVTLSCEQNLNHDAMYWYRQDPGQGLRLIYYSQIVNDFQKGDIAEGYSVSREKKESFPLTVTSAQKNPTAFYLCASSLRTATNEKLFFGSGTQLSVL.

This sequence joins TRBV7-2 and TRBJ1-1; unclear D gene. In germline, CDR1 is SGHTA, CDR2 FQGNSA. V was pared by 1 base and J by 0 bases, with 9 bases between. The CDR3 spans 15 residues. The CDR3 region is CASSLVPPVNTEAFF. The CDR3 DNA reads TGTGCCAGCAGCTTAGTCCCCCCGGTGAACACTGAAGCTTTCTTT.

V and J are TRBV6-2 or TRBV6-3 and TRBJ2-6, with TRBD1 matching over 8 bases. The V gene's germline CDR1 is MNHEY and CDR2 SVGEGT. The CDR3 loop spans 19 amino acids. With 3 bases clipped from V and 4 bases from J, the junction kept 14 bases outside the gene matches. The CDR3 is CASSYIPGQVALGANVLTF. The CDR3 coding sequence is TGTGCCAGCAGTTATATCCCGGGACAGGTCGCTCTAGGGGCCAACGTCCTGACTTTC.

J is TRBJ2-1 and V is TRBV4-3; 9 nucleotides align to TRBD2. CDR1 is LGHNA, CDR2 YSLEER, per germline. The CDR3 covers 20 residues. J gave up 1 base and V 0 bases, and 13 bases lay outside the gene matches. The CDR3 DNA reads TGCGCCAGCAGCCAAGATCTAGGCGCTAGCGGGGTTCTTTCCTACAATGAGCAGTTCTTC. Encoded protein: CASSQDLGASGVLSYNEQFF.